This T cell receptor beta chain was identified in a study of T cells expressing NK-cell markers. Study information: TCR beta repertoires came from sorted CD3+CD56+NKG2C+, CD3+CD56+NKG2C- and CD3+CD56-NKG2C+ T cells. Sequenced donors, eight in total, included seven who were HCMV-seropositive and one who was seronegative. General study points: Among CD8+ T cells from about 6 donors, dominant NKG2C+ clonotypes accounted for about 1.0-7.0%.

Germline V gene sequence: CDR1 SEHNR, CDR2 FQNEAQ (reference sequence). CDR3 size: 17 residues. From the 5' RACE reads, TCRdb lists one entry per CDR3 protein and no DNA. Its listing shows 300,000 to 450,000 distinct CDR3 sequences. A word on this clonotype: Its antigen is unidentified.

Sequencing used blood T cells: a sorted CD56 or NKG2C T cell subset, CD4+ or CD8+ T cells, or bulk PBMC T cells (not recorded which). This receptor was obtained from a man aged 18-70 years in good health. The chain carries TRBV7-9 and TRBJ2-1; the D call from TCRdb, TRBD1, cannot be confirmed without DNA. The CDR3 is CASSLVVVAPTLDEQFF.